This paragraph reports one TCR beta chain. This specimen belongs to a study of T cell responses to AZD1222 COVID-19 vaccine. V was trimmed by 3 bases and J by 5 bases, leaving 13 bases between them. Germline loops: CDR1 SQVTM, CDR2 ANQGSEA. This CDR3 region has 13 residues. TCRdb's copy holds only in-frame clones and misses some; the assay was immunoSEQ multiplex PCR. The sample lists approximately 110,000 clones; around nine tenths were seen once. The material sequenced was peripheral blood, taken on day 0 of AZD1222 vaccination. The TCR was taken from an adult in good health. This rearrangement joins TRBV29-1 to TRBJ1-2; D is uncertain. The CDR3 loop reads CSVEGRSRYGYTF. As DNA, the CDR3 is TGCAGCGTTGAGGGCAGGAGCCGATATGGCTACACCTTC.